The clone carrying this T cell receptor (beta chain) came up a few times. A much larger clone sits a single nucleotide away, making a read error possible. Through Arm-PCR of CDR3 regions and iRepertoire HTBI primers, TCR beta libraries were built. TCRdb independently ran MiXCR on the multiplex PCR reads; one entry per CDR3 protein. The sample records 250,000 to 300,000 distinct CDR3 sequences, approximately 18% being singletons. Germline values: CDR1 MDHEN, CDR2 SYDVKM. The V gene end was trimmed by 4 bases and the J gene end by 7 bases; junction bases not matched to a gene: 7. This CDR3 is built from 14 residues. Time point indicated: newly diagnosed GD, antithyroid drugs for less than 3 months. PBMC-extracted RNA yielded the TCR library. These data are taken from a study of regulatory T cells in long-lasting Graves disease. In addition, the sample was reused for a study of T cells in Graves' hyperthyroidism and ophthalmopathy.

The sequence derives from a woman aged 30 to 39 with Graves disease. The gene calls are TRBV28 and TRBJ1-1; 9 bases align to TRBD1. Here the sequenced sample was peripheral blood mononuclear cells (PBMCs), taken at new diagnosis, from a patient treated with antithyroid drugs. CDR3 DNA: TGTGCCAGCAGTTCCGGACAGGGGCACTGTGAAGCTTTCTTT. Amino acids: CASSSGQGHCEAFF.